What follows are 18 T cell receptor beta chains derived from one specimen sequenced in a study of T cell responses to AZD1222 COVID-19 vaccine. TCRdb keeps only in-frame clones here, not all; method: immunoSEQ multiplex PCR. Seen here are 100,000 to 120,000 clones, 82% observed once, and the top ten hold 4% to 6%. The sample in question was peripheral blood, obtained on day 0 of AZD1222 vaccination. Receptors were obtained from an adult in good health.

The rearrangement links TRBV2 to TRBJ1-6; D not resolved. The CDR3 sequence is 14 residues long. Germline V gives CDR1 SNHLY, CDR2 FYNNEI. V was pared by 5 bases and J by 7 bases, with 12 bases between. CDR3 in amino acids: CASSLTDGNSPLHF. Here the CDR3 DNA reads TGTGCCAGCAGTCTAACGGACGGAAATTCACCCCTCCACTTT.

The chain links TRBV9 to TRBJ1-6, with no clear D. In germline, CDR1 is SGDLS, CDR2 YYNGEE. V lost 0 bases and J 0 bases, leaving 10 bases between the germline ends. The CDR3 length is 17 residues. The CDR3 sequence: CASSVGLGRSYNSPLHF. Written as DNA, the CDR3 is TGTGCCAGCAGCGTAGGATTAGGCCGCTCCTATAATTCACCCCTCCACTTT.

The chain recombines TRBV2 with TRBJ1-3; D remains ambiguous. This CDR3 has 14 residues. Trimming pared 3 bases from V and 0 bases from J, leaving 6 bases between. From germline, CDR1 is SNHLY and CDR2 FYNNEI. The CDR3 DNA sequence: TGTGCCAGCAGTGACAGCTACTCTGGAAACACCATATATTTT. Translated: CASSDSYSGNTIYF.

CDR3 DNA: TGTGCCAGCAGCCAAGGGTGGACGGGGAACACTGAAGCTTTCTTT. It encodes CASSQGWTGNTEAFF. This chain uses TRBV3-1 (or the pseudogene TRBV3-2) with TRBJ1-1, with D unclear. The CDR3 has 15 amino acids. The germline V gene encodes CDR1 LGHDT and CDR2 YNNKEL (reference sequence). Trimming removed 1 base at V and 1 base at J, with 10 bases between.

CDR3 in amino acids: CASSLSPGKGEKLFF. DNA of the CDR3: TGCGCCAGCAGCTTGTCGCCAGGAAAAGGGGAAAAACTGTTTTTT. This rearrangement joins TRBV5-1 to TRBJ1-4, with unresolved D. The germline V and J ends were trimmed by 1 base and 8 bases, with 15 bases remaining between them. The length of the CDR3 is 15 residues. The V gene's germline CDR1 is SGHRS and CDR2 YFSETQ.

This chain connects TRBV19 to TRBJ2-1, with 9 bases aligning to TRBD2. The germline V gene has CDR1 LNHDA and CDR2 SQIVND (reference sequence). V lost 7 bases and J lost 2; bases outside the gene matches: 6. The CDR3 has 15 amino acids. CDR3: CASMERGVAYNEQFF. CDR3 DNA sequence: TGTGCCAGTATGGAGCGGGGGGTCGCCTACAATGAGCAGTTCTTC.

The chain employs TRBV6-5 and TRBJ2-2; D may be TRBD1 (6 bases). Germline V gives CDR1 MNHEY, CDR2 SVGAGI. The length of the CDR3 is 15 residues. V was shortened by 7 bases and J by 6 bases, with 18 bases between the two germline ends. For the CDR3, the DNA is TGTGCCAGCACCGAAAACAGGGTAGGCCCCGGGGAGCTGTTTTTT. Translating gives CASTENRVGPGELFF.

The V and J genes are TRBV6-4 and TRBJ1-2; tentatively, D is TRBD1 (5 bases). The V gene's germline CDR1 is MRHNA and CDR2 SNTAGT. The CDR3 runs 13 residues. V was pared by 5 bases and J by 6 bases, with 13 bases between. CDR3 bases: TGTGCCAGCAGTCCCGGGACGAACAATGGCTACACCTTC. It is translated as CASSPGTNNGYTF.

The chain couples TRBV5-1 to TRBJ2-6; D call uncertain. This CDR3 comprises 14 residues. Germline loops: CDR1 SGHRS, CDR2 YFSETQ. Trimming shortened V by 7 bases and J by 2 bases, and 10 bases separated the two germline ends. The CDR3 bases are TGCGCCAGCGCCGTGGAAACTGGGGCCAACGTCCTGACTTTC. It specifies CASAVETGANVLTF.

CDR3 sequence reads: CASSAGIGTLDNEQFF. The CDR3 nucleotides are TGTGCCAGCAGCGCCGGAATCGGGACATTGGACAATGAGCAGTTCTTC. The gene calls are TRBV5-6 and TRBJ2-1, with D perhaps matching TRBD1 (6 bases). The V gene lost 4 bases and the J gene lost 5 bases, with 19 bases spanning the gap. Germline CDR1 is SGHDT and CDR2 is YYEEEE. The CDR3 runs to 16 residues. Full variable domain (outside the CDR3, taken from reference TRBV5-6 and TRBJ2-1): DAGVTQSPTHLIKTRGQQVTLRCSPKSGHDTVSWYQQALGQGPQFIFQYYEEEERQRGNFPDRFSGHQFPNYSSELNVNALLLGDSALYLCASSAGIGTLDNEQFFGPGTRLTVL.

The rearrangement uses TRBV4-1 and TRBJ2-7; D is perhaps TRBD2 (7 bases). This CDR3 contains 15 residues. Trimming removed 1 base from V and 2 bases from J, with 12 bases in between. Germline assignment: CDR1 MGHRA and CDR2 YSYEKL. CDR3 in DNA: TGCGCCAGCAGCCAAGCCCCCGGGGGGCCCTACGAGCAGTACTTC. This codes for CASSQAPGGPYEQYF.

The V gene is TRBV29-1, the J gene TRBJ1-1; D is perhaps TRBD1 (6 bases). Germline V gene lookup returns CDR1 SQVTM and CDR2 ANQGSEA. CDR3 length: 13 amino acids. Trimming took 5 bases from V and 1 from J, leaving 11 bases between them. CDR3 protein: CSVYRVGNTEAFF. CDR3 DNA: TGCAGCGTTTACAGGGTCGGGAACACTGAAGCTTTCTTT.

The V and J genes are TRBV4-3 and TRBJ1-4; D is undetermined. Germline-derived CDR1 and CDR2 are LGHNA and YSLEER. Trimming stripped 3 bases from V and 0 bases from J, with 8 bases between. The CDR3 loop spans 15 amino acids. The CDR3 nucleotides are TGCGCCAGCAGCCAGGAACCAGCAACTAATGAAAAACTGTTTTTT. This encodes CASSQEPATNEKLFF.

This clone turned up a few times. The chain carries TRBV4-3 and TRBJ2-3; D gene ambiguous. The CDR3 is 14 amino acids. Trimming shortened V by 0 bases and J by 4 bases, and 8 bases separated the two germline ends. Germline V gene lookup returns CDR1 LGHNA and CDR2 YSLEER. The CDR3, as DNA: TGCGCCAGCAGCCAAGACCATCGGTCAGATACGCAGTATTTT. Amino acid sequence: CASSQDHRSDTQYF.

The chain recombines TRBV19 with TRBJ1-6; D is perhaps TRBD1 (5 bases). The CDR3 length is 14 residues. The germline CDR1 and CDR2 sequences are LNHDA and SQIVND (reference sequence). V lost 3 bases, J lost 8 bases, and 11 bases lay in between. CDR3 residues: CASSMGREDSPLHF. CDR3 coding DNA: TGTGCCAGTAGTATGGGCAGGGAGGATTCACCCCTCCACTTT.

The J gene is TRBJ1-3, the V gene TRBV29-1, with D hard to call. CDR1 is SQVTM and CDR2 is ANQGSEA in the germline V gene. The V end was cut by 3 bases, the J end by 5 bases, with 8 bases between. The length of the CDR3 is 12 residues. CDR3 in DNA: TGCAGCGTTGACTTGGGGAGAAACACCATATATTTT. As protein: CSVDLGRNTIYF. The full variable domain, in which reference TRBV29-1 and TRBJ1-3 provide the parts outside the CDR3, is SAVISQKPSRDICQRGTSLTIQCQVDSQVTMMFWYRQQPGQSLTLIATANQGSEATYESGFVIDKFPISRPNLTFSTLTVSNMSPEDSSIYLCSVDLGRNTIYFGEGSWLTVV.

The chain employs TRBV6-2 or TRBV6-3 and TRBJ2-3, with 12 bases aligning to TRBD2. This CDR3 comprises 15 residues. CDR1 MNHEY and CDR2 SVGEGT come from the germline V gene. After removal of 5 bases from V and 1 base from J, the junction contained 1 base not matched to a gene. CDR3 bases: TGTGCCAGCAGTCGACTAGCGGGGGGCACAGATACGCAGTATTTT. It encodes CASSRLAGGTDTQYF.

In DNA form, the CDR3 reads TGCGCCAGCAGCAACCGGGACAGGGGGTACCTTAACTATGGCTACACCTTC. Residues: CASSNRDRGYLNYGYTF. This sequence joins TRBV5-1 and TRBJ1-2; the match to TRBD1 covers 11 bases. Germline V gene sequence: CDR1 SGHRS, CDR2 YFSETQ. After removal of 4 bases from V and 1 base from J, the junction contained 9 bases not matched to a gene. This CDR3 has 17 amino acids.